This TCR beta chain was obtained from a study of OX40 agonist ivuxolimab in advanced cancers. The wider study: Intravenous ivuxolimab at 0.01 to 10 mg/kg was given to patients every 2 weeks.

The study's findings and limits: In the expanded peripheral T cells, antigen specificity was never determined.

The CDR3 totals 14 residues. Trimming pared 2 bases from V and 0 bases from J, leaving 8 bases between. CDR1 and CDR2 from the germline V gene are PRHDT and FYEKMQ (reference sequence). Profiled with immunoSEQ multiplex PCR; TCRdb holds only in-frame clones, not every one. The repertoire holds some 72,000 clones, 85% to 95% seen once, with 11% in the top ten. As regards this clone: Antigen specificity is unknown.

Material: CD4+ or CD8+ T cells sorted from blood, obtained in a trial of the OX40 agonist ivuxolimab. This receptor was identified in an adult with an advanced solid tumor such as melanoma, head and neck, liver or kidney cancer. V gene TRBV13 combines with J gene TRBJ2-7; D is uncertain. CDR3: CASSLPLYSYEQYF. CDR3 bases: TGTGCCAGCAGCTTACCCCTATACTCCTACGAGCAGTACTTC.